The 11 T cell receptor beta chains below were found in one sample sequenced in a study of identical twins. One entry per CDR3 protein, called by TCRdb with MiXCR from the 5' RACE reads. The sample shows a few hundred thousand distinct CDR3 sequences, over 8.5% of them seen only once. These same records also appear under a second study, on yellow fever vaccine responses in identical twins.

The sequenced sample consisted of PBMCs. These receptors originate from a woman under 30 in good health.

The rearrangement links TRBV15 to TRBJ2-1; no reliable D call. V was shortened by 8 bases and J by 7 bases, with 9 bases between the two germline ends. Germline V gene lookup returns CDR1 LNHNV and CDR2 YYDKDF (reference sequence). The CDR3 runs 11 residues. The CDR3 DNA reads as TGTGCCACCTCGGCTTCAAATGAGCAGTTCTTC. The encoded protein is CATSASNEQFF.

This clonotype turned up a few times. This sequence joins TRBV14 and TRBJ2-7, with D maybe TRBD1 (6 bases). Trimming cost V 2 bases and J 2 bases, with 16 bases left between them. CDR3 length equals 16 residues. Germline CDR1 reads SGHDN; CDR2 reads FVKESK. CDR3 loop: CASSQKGHRAAYEQYF. The CDR3 DNA follows: TGTGCCAGCAGCCAAAAGGGGCACAGGGCCGCCTACGAGCAGTACTTC.

In its sample, this clonotype was seen a few times. This chain uses TRBV4-1 with TRBJ2-1; no reliable D call. Germline V CDR1 and CDR2: MGHRA, YSYEKL. Trimming shortened V by 0 bases and J by 6 bases, and 15 bases separated the two germline ends. This CDR3 region has 16 residues. The CDR3 is CASSQEGSSFSNEQFF. The CDR3 DNA is TGCGCCAGCAGCCAAGAAGGTAGCTCCTTTTCCAATGAGCAGTTCTTC.

This clonotype has only a few counts. This sequence joins TRBV7-9 and TRBJ1-1; TRBD1 might be the D (6 bases). The CDR3 has 13 residues. Trimming took 4 bases from V and 1 from J, leaving 7 bases between them. Germline V lookup: CDR1 SEHNR, CDR2 FQNEAQ (reference sequence). In DNA form, the CDR3 reads TGTGCCAGCAGCTGGACAGAGAACACTGAAGCTTTCTTT. Translating it yields CASSWTENTEAFF.

This clonotype was detected a few times. The J gene is TRBJ2-7, the V gene TRBV3-1; tentatively, D is TRBD1 (5 bases). Trimming left V 1 base short and J 3 bases short, with 13 bases between. Per the germline V gene, CDR1 is LGHDT and CDR2 is YNNKEL (reference sequence). This CDR3 has 15 amino acids. The CDR3: CASSQGGQGIYEQYF. The CDR3 DNA reads TGTGCCAGCAGCCAAGGAGGCCAGGGTATCTACGAGCAGTACTTC.

This clonotype occurred a few times. The rearrangement joins TRBV7-2 to TRBJ2-5, with D uncertain. Germline V lookup: CDR1 SGHTA, CDR2 FQGNSA. This CDR3 is built from 15 residues. Trimming cost V 5 bases and J 1 base, with 14 bases left between them. CDR3 DNA: TGTGCCAGCAGCCCCCGCGGTCAGTCCCAAGAGACCCAGTACTTC. It encodes CASSPRGQSQETQYF. Supplemented by reference TRBV7-2 and TRBJ2-5, the full variable domain reads GAGVSQSPSNKVTEKGKDVELRCDPISGHTALYWYRQSLGQGLEFLIYFQGNSAPDKSGLPSDRFSAERTGGSVSTLTIQRTQQEDSAVYLCASSPRGQSQETQYFGPGTRLLVL.

This clonotype was observed a few times. The chain combines TRBV25-1 with TRBJ1-1; D not resolved. From germline, CDR1 is MGHDK and CDR2 SYGVNS. The CDR3 loop spans 13 amino acids. Trimming stripped 4 bases from V and 1 base from J, with 7 bases between. For the CDR3, the DNA is TGTGCCAGCAGTGGGTGGAGGAACACTGAAGCTTTCTTT. This translates into CASSGWRNTEAFF.

Points on this clonotype: This may be a read error: a much more frequent sequence differs by one nucleotide. The chain is built from TRBV5-1 and TRBJ1-4, with D unresolved. The CDR3 is 16 residues long. Per germline, CDR1 SGHRS and CDR2 YFSETQ. The CDR3 DNA is TGCGCCAGCAGCTTGAGTGGTTCGACCACTAATGAAAAACTGCTTTTT. It yields the protein CASSLSGSTTNEKLLF.

This clonotype was seen only a few times. The chain couples TRBV9 to TRBJ2-1, with D uncertain. The ends were cut back, 2 bases at V and 4 bases at J, with 16 bases in the middle. This CDR3 contains 16 residues. CDR1 and CDR2 from the germline V gene are SGDLS and YYNGEE. CDR3 region: CASSVWSSGTYNEQFF. The CDR3 DNA reads as TGTGCCAGCAGCGTTTGGTCGTCGGGTACGTACAATGAGCAGTTCTTC.

This clonotype was counted ten times or more. The rearrangement joins TRBV3-1 to TRBJ2-1; possibly TRBD1 for D (6 bases). CDR3 length: 16 residues. The V end lost 0 bases, the J end lost 6 bases, and 15 bases lay between the germline ends. CDR1 and CDR2 from the germline V gene are LGHDT and YNNKEL (reference sequence). CDR3 bases: TGTGCCAGCAGCCAAGATGCGGCAGGGGATGGCAATGAGCAGTTCTTC. Amino acid sequence: CASSQDAAGDGNEQFF.

Many counts were recorded for this clonotype. This chain connects TRBV11-2 to TRBJ2-1; maybe TRBD1 (6 bases). With 7 bases removed from V and 8 bases from J, the gap between germline ends came to 18 bases. CDR1 is SGHAT, CDR2 FQNNGV, per germline. The length of the CDR3 is 14 residues. The CDR3 protein is CASTPDRFTDEQFF. The CDR3 nucleotides are TGTGCCAGCACCCCCGACAGGTTTACCGATGAGCAGTTCTTC.